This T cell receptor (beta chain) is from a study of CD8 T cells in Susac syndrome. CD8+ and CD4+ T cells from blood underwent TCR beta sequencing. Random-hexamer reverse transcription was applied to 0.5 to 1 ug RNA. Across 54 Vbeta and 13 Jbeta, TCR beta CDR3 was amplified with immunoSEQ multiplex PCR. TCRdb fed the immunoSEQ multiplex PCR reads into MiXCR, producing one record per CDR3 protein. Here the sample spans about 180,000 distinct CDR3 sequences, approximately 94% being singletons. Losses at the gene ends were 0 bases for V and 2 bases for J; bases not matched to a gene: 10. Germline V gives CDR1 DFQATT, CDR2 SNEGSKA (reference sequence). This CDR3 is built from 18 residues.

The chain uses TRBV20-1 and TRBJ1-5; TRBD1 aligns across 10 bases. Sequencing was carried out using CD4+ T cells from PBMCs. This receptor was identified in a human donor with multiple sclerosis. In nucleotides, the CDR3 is TGCAGTGCTAGAGATTGGGGCGGGACAGGGGTGCGCAATCAGCCCCAGCATTTT. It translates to CSARDWGGTGVRNQPQHF.